Listed below are T cell receptor beta chains from one sample, sequenced in a study of low-dose radiotherapy and immunotherapy resistance in tumors. TCRdb re-derived calls from the reads in MiXCR, one entry per CDR3 protein. This sample has under 95,000 distinct CDR3 sequences; roughly 19% occur once, and the top ten carry 2.5% to 3.5%. Sequenced here: PBMCs, sampled before treatment. All receptors come from a male donor with prostate cancer. Both conserved end residues are part of each CDR3. A D gene is named only where the DNA matches it firmly. The listing skips clone size in some rows; elsewhere it reads once, few, many or a size class.

>many|TRBJ2-1|TRBD1|TRBV10-2
CASRETGTGGGRRDNEQFF
>many|TRBJ2-2|NA|TRBV29-1
CSVEVPHGELFF
>many|TRBJ2-7|NA|TRBV20-1
CSAKQGTDTYEQYF
>many|TRBJ2-1|NA|TRBV10-3
CAISESTEYNEQFF
>many|TRBJ2-5|NA|TRBV18
CASSPPGDQETQYF
>many|TRBJ2-2|TRBD2|TRBV4-2
CASSHLGLAGRSTGELFF
>NA|TRBJ2-3|TRBD1|TRBV7-9
CASSVSTGWGTDTQYF
>NA|TRBJ2-1|TRBD2|TRBV24-1
CATSPGRSGGAMLYNEQFF
>many|TRBJ2-1|TRBD2|TRBV20-1
CSAGTNSYNEQFF
>many|TRBJ2-1|TRBD1|TRBV7-6
CASSSTLGQGSYNEQFF
>many|TRBJ1-2|NA|TRBV14
CASSQDWATAAF
>many|TRBJ2-7|TRBD2|TRBV5-1
CASSPMSGGYEQYF
>many|TRBJ1-6|NA|TRBV10-2
CASVGGLNSPLHF
>many|TRBJ2-2|NA|TRBV4-2
CASSALNTGELFF
>NA|TRBJ2-7|NA|TRBV12-3/TRBV12-4
CASTLGLPSYEQYF
>NA|TRBJ2-7|NA|TRBV30
CAWSVIGTTDYEQYF
>many|TRBJ2-1|TRBD2|TRBV5-6
CASSYNPSLAGAEQFF
>many|TRBJ2-1|TRBD1|TRBV15
CATSRDQDRAFF
>NA|TRBJ2-3|NA|TRBV12-3/TRBV12-4
CASTPGHDTDTQYF
>NA|NA|TRBD1|TRBV13
CATSGWDRGFVETQFF
>many|TRBJ2-5|NA|TRBV2
CASRGFETQFETQYF